The 29 T cell receptor beta chains reported below all come from one sample, sequenced in a study of T cell changes during pregnancy in multiple sclerosis. The table came from immunoSEQ multiplex PCR; TCRdb's copy has only in-frame clones and leaves some out. The sample carries some 99,000 clones, about 94% recorded once. The sequencing used peripheral blood, collected after pregnancy. These receptor sequences come from a female donor with multiple sclerosis, enrolled in a pregnancy study.

The chain uses TRBV15 and TRBJ1-1; D not resolved. Germline V gives CDR1 LNHNV, CDR2 YYDKDF (reference sequence). V shed 4 bases and J shed 0 bases, with 6 bases lying between them. This CDR3 is built from 13 residues. The CDR3, as DNA: TGTGCCACCAGCAACGACTTGAACACTGAAGCTTTCTTT. It encodes CATSNDLNTEAFF.

The chain has TRBV5-5 and TRBJ2-7, with TRBD2 as a possible D gene (5 bases). The CDR3 covers 14 residues. Trimming left V 5 bases short and J 5 bases short, with 17 bases between. The germline V gene has CDR1 SGHKS and CDR2 YYEKEE (reference sequence). The CDR3 DNA follows: TGTGCCAGCAGAATAACGGGGTATCTCCACGAGCAGTACTTC. It is translated as CASRITGYLHEQYF.

This chain connects TRBV11-2 to TRBJ2-1, with TRBD2 as a possible D gene (7 bases). CDR1 is SGHAT and CDR2 is FQNNGV in the germline V gene. The CDR3 is 17 residues long. Trimming shortened V by 3 bases and J by 2 bases, and 17 bases separated the two germline ends. The CDR3 loop is CASSFRGGKGAYNEQFF. The CDR3 DNA reads as TGTGCCAGCAGCTTCAGGGGAGGGAAAGGGGCCTACAATGAGCAGTTCTTC.

This clone showed up just once. V is TRBV28 and J is TRBJ2-7; D gene ambiguous. The CDR3 length is 13 residues. The germline V gene encodes CDR1 MDHEN and CDR2 SYDVKM. Trimming left V 5 bases short and J 0 bases short, with 8 bases between. CDR3 loop: CASSTMGSYEQYF. CDR3 in DNA: TGTGCCAGCAGTACTATGGGCTCCTACGAGCAGTACTTC.

The rearrangement uses TRBV9 and TRBJ2-1; unclear D gene. This CDR3 has 12 residues. With 0 bases removed from V and 10 bases from J, the gap between germline ends came to 8 bases. CDR1 is SGDLS and CDR2 is YYNGEE in the germline V gene. CDR3 DNA sequence: TGTGCCAGCAGCGTAGCGACATCCGAGCAGTTCTTC. Amino acids: CASSVATSEQFF.

This clone has just a few counts. The chain has TRBV29-1 and TRBJ1-1; the D gene is possibly TRBD1 (5 bases). CDR3 length equals 12 residues. The V end lost 4 bases, the J end lost 4 bases, and 10 bases lay between the germline ends. In germline, CDR1 is SQVTM, CDR2 ANQGSEA. The CDR3 here is CSVVGPGTEAFF. CDR3 bases: TGCAGCGTTGTGGGGCCAGGCACTGAAGCTTTCTTT.

The genes are TRBV28 and TRBJ1-5; 11 nucleotides align to TRBD1. This CDR3 contains 18 residues. V trimming: 3 bases; J trimming: 0 bases; junction bases outside the gene matches: 7. The germline CDR1 and CDR2 sequences are MDHEN and SYDVKM. CDR3 residues: CASSLGTGGWNSNQPQHF. Written as DNA, the CDR3 is TGTGCCAGCAGTTTGGGGACAGGGGGTTGGAATAGCAATCAGCCCCAGCATTTT.

The chain has TRBV7-9 and TRBJ2-3; tentative D call: TRBD1 (6 bases). V was cut by 5 bases and J by 2 bases, with 26 bases left in between. Germline assignment: CDR1 SEHNR and CDR2 FQNEAQ (reference sequence). There are 19 residues in the CDR3. This CDR3 reads CASSHGLIRDISFTDTQYF. The CDR3 DNA sequence: TGTGCCAGCAGCCACGGGCTGATCCGGGACATTTCGTTCACAGATACGCAGTATTTT.

The chain recombines TRBV5-1 with TRBJ2-5; 11 nucleotides align to TRBD1. CDR3 length: 16 amino acids. The V gene's germline CDR1 is SGHRS and CDR2 YFSETQ. The V segment lost 5 bases and the J segment 3 bases; nucleotides outside the gene matches: 9. In DNA form, the CDR3 reads TGCGCCAGCAGATATCTCCCGGGACAGGGGGAAGAGACCCAGTACTTC. It translates to CASRYLPGQGEETQYF.

The chain is built from TRBV6-5 and TRBJ2-7; D is perhaps TRBD1 (5 bases). The germline V and J ends were trimmed by 7 bases and 1 base, with 11 bases remaining between them. CDR1 and CDR2 from the germline V gene are MNHEY and SVGAGI. This CDR3 has 13 residues. DNA of the CDR3: TGTGCCAGCACACCGCAGGGTTCCTACGAGCAGTACTTC. This translates into CASTPQGSYEQYF.

This chain uses TRBV6-5 with TRBJ1-2; TRBD1 matches 7 bases. Germline loops: CDR1 MNHEY, CDR2 SVGAGI. V dropped 7 bases and J dropped 4; count of bases not matched to a gene: 6. The CDR3 length is 13 residues. CDR3 loop: CASTQGGVYGYTF. Here the CDR3 DNA reads TGTGCCAGCACCCAAGGGGGCGTCTATGGCTACACCTTC.

V usage is TRBV2 and J usage is TRBJ2-1, with D unclear. V was pared by 8 bases and J by 0 bases, with 8 bases between. Germline V gene sequence: CDR1 SNHLY, CDR2 FYNNEI. CDR3 length: 13 residues. The CDR3: CASGQVSYNEQFF. In DNA form, the CDR3 reads TGTGCCAGCGGCCAGGTCTCCTACAATGAGCAGTTCTTC.

The chain carries TRBV5-4 and TRBJ1-1; D gene uncertain. Trimming cost V 1 base and J 4 bases, with 26 bases left between them. The V gene's germline CDR1 is SGHNT and CDR2 YYREEE (reference sequence). The CDR3 extends over 19 amino acids. DNA of the CDR3: TGTGCCAGCAGCTTGTTTGGGTTGTGGCCAACCCCGGAGGTCACTGAAGCTTTCTTT. Amino acids: CASSLFGLWPTPEVTEAFF.

This clone has only one observation. This sequence joins TRBV19 and TRBJ2-1; 7 positions agree with TRBD1. Germline loops: CDR1 LNHDA, CDR2 SQIVND (reference sequence). Losses at the gene ends were 3 bases for V and 3 bases for J; bases not matched to a gene: 5. This CDR3 comprises 15 residues. CDR3 nucleotides: TGTGCCAGTAGTATCGAGGGGGCAGGCTACAATGAGCAGTTCTTC. Translating gives CASSIEGAGYNEQFF.

This chain connects TRBV5-4 to TRBJ2-7; 7 positions agree with TRBD2. The CDR3 length is 15 residues. V gave up 5 bases and J gave up 0 bases; unmatched junction bases: 8. From germline, CDR1 is SGHNT and CDR2 YYREEE (reference sequence). The CDR3 sequence: CASRVAGVASYEQYF. DNA of the CDR3: TGTGCCAGCAGAGTCGCGGGGGTGGCCTCCTACGAGCAGTACTTC.

V gene TRBV4-3 combines with J gene TRBJ1-1, with D tentatively TRBD1 (5 bases). The CDR3 contains 17 residues. V was clipped by 0 bases and J by 6 bases, with 20 bases between them. CDR1 is LGHNA, CDR2 YSLEER, per germline. The CDR3 DNA reads as TGCGCCAGCAGCCAAGATCTGGTCAGGGCCTTCGGCGCTGAAGCTTTCTTT. Its translation: CASSQDLVRAFGAEAFF.

This chain joins TRBV7-2 and TRBJ2-5, with TRBD2 as a possible D gene (6 bases). V gave up 4 bases and J gave up 5 bases, with 11 bases separating them. The CDR3 loop spans 13 amino acids. Per the germline V gene, CDR1 is SGHTA and CDR2 is FQGNSA. The DNA for the CDR3 is TGTGCCAGCAGCTGGGACTCCGGCGAGACCCAGTACTTC. It codes for CASSWDSGETQYF.

In regard to this clone: The DNA is omitted, as the CDR3 cannot be located on it reliably, and the CDR3 follows TCRdb's listing. The CDR3 sequence is CASGLVNLRAGTRKFHEQFF. The V and J genes are TRBV12-5 and TRBJ2-1; the table's D gene call, TRBD2, was not cross checked with the DNA. Germline CDR1 is LGHNT and CDR2 is FRNRAP. The CDR3 spans 20 residues, counting both ends.

As regards this clone: Distinct nucleotide sequences in the sample also encode this CDR3. The V gene is TRBV4-1, the J gene TRBJ2-7; tentatively, D is TRBD2 (6 bases). The CDR3 has 14 residues. The V and J ends lost 1 base and 0 bases respectively, with 7 bases between them. The germline V gene encodes CDR1 MGHRA and CDR2 YSYEKL. CDR3 region: CASSQVGSSYEQYF. CDR3 sequence (DNA): TGCGCCAGCAGCCAAGTCGGGAGCTCCTACGAGCAGTACTTC.

The chain carries TRBV29-1 and TRBJ1-2, with 10 bases lining up with TRBD1. This CDR3 has 13 residues. Germline V lookup: CDR1 SQVTM, CDR2 ANQGSEA. Losses at the gene ends were 4 bases for V and 8 bases for J; bases not matched to a gene: 7. The CDR3 here is CSVGGTGADGYTF. Here the CDR3 DNA reads TGCAGCGTTGGTGGGACAGGGGCGGACGGCTACACCTTC.

The chain carries TRBV19 and TRBJ2-1; weak D call: TRBD2 (5 bases). CDR1 LNHDA and CDR2 SQIVND come from the germline V gene (reference sequence). CDR3 length equals 14 residues. The ends were cut back, 5 bases at V and 0 bases at J, with 8 bases in the middle. The CDR3 sequence is CASSAGNSYNEQFF. CDR3 in DNA: TGTGCCAGTAGTGCCGGGAACTCCTACAATGAGCAGTTCTTC.

The chain links TRBV27 to TRBJ2-2; no firm D call. Germline V gene data show CDR1 as MNHEY and CDR2 as SMNVEV (reference sequence). The germline V and J ends were trimmed by 7 bases and 8 bases, with 8 bases remaining between them. The CDR3 covers 11 residues. CDR3 bases: TGTGCCAGCACCTCTCGGGGGGAGCTGTTTTTT. This gives the protein CASTSRGELFF.

The gene calls are TRBV19 and TRBJ1-1; TRBD1 is a possible D gene (5 bases). The germline CDR1 and CDR2 sequences are LNHDA and SQIVND (reference sequence). V shed 8 bases and J shed 7 bases, with 20 bases lying between them. This CDR3 is built from 14 residues. CDR3 region: CASLRNQGMGEAFF. The DNA of the CDR3 is TGTGCCAGTTTGAGAAACCAGGGAATGGGTGAAGCTTTCTTT.

The chain uses TRBV19 and TRBJ2-1; D gene unclear. V was shortened by 0 bases and J by 6 bases, with 6 bases between the two germline ends. The V gene's germline CDR1 is LNHDA and CDR2 SQIVND (reference sequence). The CDR3 spans 13 residues. This chain's CDR3 is CASSIDLSNEQFF. The DNA for the CDR3 is TGTGCCAGTAGTATAGATCTTAGCAATGAGCAGTTCTTC.

The V and J genes are TRBV18 and TRBJ1-2; maybe TRBD1 (5 bases). CDR3 length equals 13 residues. V was clipped by 5 bases and J by 1 base, with 8 bases between them. The germline V gene has CDR1 KGHSH and CDR2 LQKENI. The CDR3, as DNA: TGTGCCAGCTCAGCGACAGTTAACTATGGCTACACCTTC. It codes for CASSATVNYGYTF.

The gene calls are TRBV2 and TRBJ2-3, with TRBD2 matching 10 bases. The CDR3 sequence is 17 residues long. Per the germline V gene, CDR1 is SNHLY and CDR2 is FYNNEI. The V gene end was trimmed by 10 bases and the J gene end by 2 bases; junction bases not matched to a gene: 15. CDR3 nucleotides: TGTGCCACCCACCTGAGAGCGGGAGGGCCAGTCACAGATACGCAGTATTTT. This translates into CATHLRAGGPVTDTQYF.

This clone was found a few times. CDR3 region: CSVRDRLNTGELFF. CDR3 nucleotides: TGCAGCGTACGGGACAGGTTGAACACCGGGGAGCTGTTTTTT. The rearrangement joins TRBV29-1 to TRBJ2-2; 8 bases are a match to TRBD1. Trimming removed 6 bases from V and 1 base from J; junction bases left unmatched: 4. The germline V gene has CDR1 SQVTM and CDR2 ANQGSEA. This CDR3 contains 14 residues.

The J gene is TRBJ2-3, the V gene TRBV5-1; D not certain. The CDR3 runs 14 residues. V gave up 0 bases and J gave up 2 bases, with 7 bases separating them. Per germline, CDR1 SGHRS and CDR2 YFSETQ. CDR3 DNA: TGCGCCAGCAGCTTGGCCACAAACACAGATACGCAGTATTTT. Its translation is CASSLATNTDTQYF. Drawing the rest from reference TRBV5-1 and TRBJ2-3, the complete variable domain is KAGVTQTPRYLIKTRGQQVTLSCSPISGHRSVSWYQQTPGQGLQFLFEYFSETQRNKGNFPGRFSGRQFSNSRSEMNVSTLELGDSALYLCASSLATNTDTQYFGPGTRLTVL.

The rearrangement links TRBV18 to TRBJ2-2; 8 nucleotides agree with TRBD2. The length of the CDR3 is 15 residues. CDR1 is KGHSH, CDR2 LQKENI, per germline. The V gene end was trimmed by 3 bases and the J gene end by 9 bases; junction bases not matched to a gene: 9. The CDR3 region is CASSPVRGAPRELFF. In DNA form, the CDR3 reads TGTGCCAGCTCACCGGTGCGGGGGGCGCCCCGGGAGCTGTTTTTT.